The present entry profiles one T cell receptor (beta chain) with its context. Its antigen is currently unknown. The CD4+ fraction was divided into a CD45RA+ naive subset and a CD45RA-negative memory subset. The CDR3 spans 14 residues. This sample was taken from a study of shared clonotypes between healthy human individuals. Study-level results: In contrast to clonotypes shared by all four donors, non-shared clonotypes had lower generation probabilities.

Libraries were prepared by immunoSEQ multiplex PCR; TCRdb keeps only in-frame clonotypes and omits some of them. In the table there are under 750,000 clones, 55% to 80% of which are singletons. This clonotype was obtained from a woman in her twenties or thirties in good health. The sequenced material came from memory CD4+ T cells sorted from blood. Sample subset: CD45RA-negative fraction. This chain links TRBV21-1 with TRBJ2-7; whether TRBD2, the table's D call, matches the DNA was not checked. TRBV21-1 is an annotated pseudogene. The CDR3 DNA is TGTGCCAGCAGCAGGGTAGACTCTTGGCTCGAGCAGTACTTC. This codes for CASSRVDSWLEQYF.